This T cell receptor (beta chain) comes out of a study of regulatory T cells in long-lasting Graves disease. Across the whole study: The criterion for persistent Graves' disease was over 5 years of antithyroid drugs with positive TSH receptor antibodies.

Time point reported: persistent/refractory GD, antithyroid drugs over 5 years with positive TRAb. Making the TCR library involved RNA that had been extracted from PBMCs. This clonotype was seen repeatedly, ten times or more. TCR beta libraries were built with iRepertoire HTBI primers and Arm-PCR of CDR3 regions. TCRdb re-derived calls from the multiplex PCR reads in MiXCR, one entry per CDR3 protein. In the table there are around 400,000 distinct CDR3 sequences, 20% to 25% of which are singletons. The sequencing used peripheral blood mononuclear cells (PBMCs), collected when the disease was refractory, from a patient treated with antithyroid drugs. The sequence derives from a female donor with Graves disease.

The CDR3 protein is CASSRNKEAFF. The CDR3 nucleotides read TGTGCCAGCAGCCGCAATAAGGAAGCTTTCTTT. V usage is TRBV2 and J usage is TRBJ1-1; D is unclear. This CDR3 comprises 11 residues. Germline V lookup: CDR1 SNHLY, CDR2 FYNNEI. V lost 6 bases to trimming and J lost 8 bases, with 10 bases between them.